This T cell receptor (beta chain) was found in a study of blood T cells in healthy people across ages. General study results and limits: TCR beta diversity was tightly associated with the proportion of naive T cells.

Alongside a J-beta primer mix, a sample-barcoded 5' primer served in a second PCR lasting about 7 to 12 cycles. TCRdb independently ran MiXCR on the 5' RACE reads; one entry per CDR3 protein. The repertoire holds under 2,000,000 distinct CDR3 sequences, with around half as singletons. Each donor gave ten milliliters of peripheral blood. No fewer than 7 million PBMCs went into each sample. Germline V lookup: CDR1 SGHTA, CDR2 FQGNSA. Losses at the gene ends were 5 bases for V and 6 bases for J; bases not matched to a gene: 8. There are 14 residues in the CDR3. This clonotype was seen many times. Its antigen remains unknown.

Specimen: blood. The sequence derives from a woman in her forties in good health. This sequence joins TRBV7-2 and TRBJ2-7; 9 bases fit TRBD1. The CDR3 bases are TGTGCCAGCAGCCGATCCGGACAGGGGACCGAGCAGTACTTC. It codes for CASSRSGQGTEQYF.